A selection of T cell receptor beta chains follows, all from one sample in a study of blood T cell repertoires in COVID-19. Here immunoSEQ multiplex PCR was the method, and the copy in TCRdb shows in-frame clones only, minus some. The sample lists about 170,000 clones, 80% to 85% occurring once. Sample: peripheral blood. These receptors were collected from a man aged 70-80 years with active or convalescent COVID-19. CDR3s include the opening cysteine and the closing phenylalanine or tryptophan. The D gene is left open where the match is weak. Expanded clones are given a class, and other clones once, few, many or no size at all.

d_gene: TRBD1
abundance: .
v_gene: TRBV4-1
j_gene: TRBJ2-7
CDR3nt: TGCGCCAGCAGCCAAAAGGCGATTCCGGGACAGGGAGATGCCCACGAGCAGTACTTC
CDR3aa: CASSQKAIPGQGDAHEQYF

d_gene: TRBD1
abundance: .
v_gene: TRBV19
j_gene: TRBJ1-3
CDR3nt: TGTGCCAGTAGTGCTCCGGGACAGCGAAACACCATATATTTT
CDR3aa: CASSAPGQRNTIYF

d_gene: .
abundance: .
v_gene: TRBV29-1
j_gene: TRBJ1-1
CDR3nt: TGCAGCGTCCGAACCAGGGGGAACACTGAAGCTTTCTTT
CDR3aa: CSVRTRGNTEAFF

d_gene: .
abundance: .
v_gene: TRBV19
j_gene: TRBJ1-5
CDR3nt: TGTGCCAGTAGGCGACAGAATAGCAATCAGCCCCAGCATTTT
CDR3aa: CASRRQNSNQPQHF

d_gene: TRBD2
abundance: once
v_gene: TRBV18
j_gene: TRBJ2-1
CDR3nt: TGTGCCAGCTCACCAGAATCCGGGACTAGCCAGTTCTTC
CDR3aa: CASSPESGTSQFF

d_gene: .
abundance: few
v_gene: TRBV28
j_gene: TRBJ1-2
CDR3nt: TGTGCCAGCAGTTCCCCGCCGGGGGAAGGCTACACCTTC
CDR3aa: CASSSPPGEGYTF

d_gene: .
abundance: .
v_gene: TRBV7-8
j_gene: TRBJ2-7
CDR3nt: TGTGCCAGCAGCTTAGCGGGCAGGACCTACGAGCAGTACTTC
CDR3aa: CASSLAGRTYEQYF

d_gene: TRBD1
abundance: .
v_gene: TRBV6-5
j_gene: TRBJ1-1
CDR3nt: TGTGCCAGCAGTAGGACAGGGGTGCCGAACACTGAAGCTTTCTTT
CDR3aa: CASSRTGVPNTEAFF

d_gene: .
abundance: few
v_gene: TRBV11-3
j_gene: TRBJ2-1
CDR3nt: TGTGCCAGCAGCTTAGGTCCGACAGGTGGTAATGAGCAGTTCTTC
CDR3aa: CASSLGPTGGNEQFF

d_gene: .
abundance: .
v_gene: TRBV2
j_gene: TRBJ1-6
CDR3nt: TGTGCCAGCGGCAGTCAGGCAGCCTATAATTCACCCCTCCACTTT
CDR3aa: CASGSQAAYNSPLHF

d_gene: TRBD1
abundance: .
v_gene: TRBV7-2
j_gene: TRBJ2-1
CDR3nt: TGTGCCAGCAGCTTCGACAGGGGAAGCTATGAGCAGTTCTTC
CDR3aa: CASSFDRGSYEQFF

d_gene: .
abundance: .
v_gene: TRBV7-9
j_gene: TRBJ1-1
CDR3nt: TGTGCCAGCAGCTTAGAGGGGTTGTTGAACACTGAAGCTTTCTTT
CDR3aa: CASSLEGLLNTEAFF

d_gene: .
abundance: .
v_gene: TRBV9
j_gene: TRBJ1-6
CDR3nt: TGTGCCAGCAGCGTAGATCAGGGGCTCAATTCACCCCTCCACTTT
CDR3aa: CASSVDQGLNSPLHF

d_gene: TRBD1
abundance: once
v_gene: TRBV18
j_gene: TRBJ1-5
CDR3nt: TGTGCCAGCTCACCTCGTCCGGGACAGAATTATAGCAATCAGCCCCAGCATTTT
CDR3aa: CASSPRPGQNYSNQPQHF

d_gene: TRBD2
abundance: .
v_gene: TRBV7-7
j_gene: TRBJ2-5
CDR3nt: TGTGCCAGCAGCTTAGGCGGCGGGGGGGCAGGGGGCCAAGAGACCCAGTACTTC
CDR3aa: CASSLGGGGAGGQETQYF

d_gene: TRBD1
abundance: .
v_gene: TRBV5-6
j_gene: TRBJ1-2
CDR3nt: TGTGCCAGCAGCTTGCTGGACAGGGGGAACTATGGCTACACCTTC
CDR3aa: CASSLLDRGNYGYTF

d_gene: TRBD1
abundance: .
v_gene: TRBV6-2/TRBV6-3
j_gene: TRBJ2-7
CDR3nt: TGTGCCAGCAGTTACTCTCAGGGGGCTTACTACGAGCAGTACTTC
CDR3aa: CASSYSQGAYYEQYF

d_gene: TRBD1
abundance: .
v_gene: TRBV18
j_gene: TRBJ1-1
CDR3nt: TGTGCCAGCTCCCCGCCCGCAGGGGGCAGTGGCACTGAAGCTTTCTTT
CDR3aa: CASSPPAGGSGTEAFF

d_gene: TRBD1
abundance: once
v_gene: TRBV7-2
j_gene: TRBJ1-2
CDR3nt: TGTGCCAGCAGCTTGTCTAATCGGACAGGGACGTATGGCTACACCTTC
CDR3aa: CASSLSNRTGTYGYTF

d_gene: .
abundance: .
v_gene: TRBV7-2
j_gene: TRBJ2-1
CDR3nt: TGTGCCAGCAGCTTAGGAGGGGGGGTGGCCTACAATGAGCAGTTCTTC
CDR3aa: CASSLGGGVAYNEQFF

d_gene: .
abundance: few
v_gene: TRBV7-9
j_gene: TRBJ1-1
CDR3nt: TGTGCCAGCAGCCTACAGGGGAACACTGAAGCTTTCTTT
CDR3aa: CASSLQGNTEAFF

d_gene: .
abundance: .
v_gene: TRBV18
j_gene: TRBJ1-2
CDR3nt: TGTGCCAGCTCACTCAACAGACAGGCAGCTAACTATGGCTACACCTTC
CDR3aa: CASSLNRQAANYGYTF

d_gene: .
abundance: .
v_gene: TRBV25-1
j_gene: TRBJ1-5
CDR3nt: TGTGCCAGCAGCGTGGGGCGTCAGCCCCAGCATTTT
CDR3aa: CASSVGRQPQHF

d_gene: TRBD2
abundance: .
v_gene: TRBV19
j_gene: TRBJ2-1
CDR3nt: TGTGCCAGTAGTCTCGGGACTAGCGGGAGGAATGAGCAGTTCTTC
CDR3aa: CASSLGTSGRNEQFF

d_gene: .
abundance: .
v_gene: TRBV4-3
j_gene: TRBJ2-7
CDR3nt: TGCGCCAGCAGCCAAGGCCTGAACAGCATCTCCTACGAGCAGTACTTC
CDR3aa: CASSQGLNSISYEQYF

d_gene: .
abundance: .
v_gene: TRBV7-2
j_gene: TRBJ1-5
CDR3nt: TGTGCCAGCAGCTTAGGTCAGCCAGGAGGGATACAGCCCCAGCATTTT
CDR3aa: CASSLGQPGGIQPQHF

d_gene: TRBD1
abundance: .
v_gene: TRBV5-1
j_gene: TRBJ1-2
CDR3nt: TGCGCCAGCAGCCCCGGACAGGCGAGCTTCTATGGCTACACCTTC
CDR3aa: CASSPGQASFYGYTF

d_gene: .
abundance: .
v_gene: TRBV15
j_gene: TRBJ2-1
CDR3nt: TGTGCCACCAGCCAGAACTACAATGAGCAGTTCTTC
CDR3aa: CATSQNYNEQFF

d_gene: .
abundance: .
v_gene: TRBV18
j_gene: TRBJ1-1
CDR3nt: TGTGCCAGCTCACCCTTCCGGGACACTGTGGGAACTGAAGCTTTCTTT
CDR3aa: CASSPFRDTVGTEAFF

d_gene: TRBD1
abundance: .
v_gene: TRBV3-1/TRBV3-2
j_gene: TRBJ2-6
CDR3nt: TGTGCCAGCAGCCCACACCGGACAGGGTACGGGGCCAACGTCCTGACTTTC
CDR3aa: CASSPHRTGYGANVLTF

d_gene: TRBD2
abundance: .
v_gene: TRBV30
j_gene: TRBJ2-7
CDR3nt: TGTGCCTGGGGGGAGGGCTTCTCCTACGAGCAGTACTTC
CDR3aa: CAWGEGFSYEQYF

d_gene: .
abundance: few
v_gene: TRBV18
j_gene: TRBJ2-2
CDR3nt: TGTGCCAGCTCACTCACTGACACCGGGGAGCTGTTTTTT
CDR3aa: CASSLTDTGELFF

d_gene: TRBD2
abundance: .
v_gene: TRBV5-1
j_gene: TRBJ2-1
CDR3nt: TGCGCCAGCAGCCTGACTAGCGGGAGGGCCTTGAGTGAGCAGTTCTTC
CDR3aa: CASSLTSGRALSEQFF